The T cell receptor beta chain described here comes from a study of T-cell memory formation after mild COVID-19. Each CDR3 protein is one row after TCRdb ran MiXCR on the 5' RACE reads. This repertoire shows 300,000 to 350,000 distinct CDR3 sequences, 13% found once; its top ten account for 20% to 25%. There are 14 residues in the CDR3. V was cut by 0 bases and J by 0 bases, with 5 bases left in between. In germline, CDR1 is SNHLY, CDR2 FYNNEI. Only a few counts were recorded for this clonotype. The sequenced sample consisted of PBMCs or a T cell subset sorted from them (not recorded which). The receptor was derived from a man aged 18 to 29 who had mild COVID-19 (a few samples of this study predate the infection). Cell type and time point are not known. The chain is built from TRBV2 and TRBJ1-2; unclear D gene. CDR3 region: CASSEAPTNYGYTF. The DNA of the CDR3 is TGTGCCAGCAGTGAAGCGCCCACTAACTATGGCTACACCTTC.